This T cell receptor (beta chain) was captured in a study of control samples from healthy donors and cancer patients. Here immunoSEQ multiplex PCR was the method, and the copy in TCRdb shows in-frame clones only, minus some. The sample contains about 85,000 clones, about 89% of which appear only once. The germline CDR1 and CDR2 sequences are SEHNR and FQNEAQ (reference sequence). This CDR3 region has 11 residues. V lost 4 bases, J lost 8 bases, and 5 bases lay in between. The chain is built from TRBV7-9 and TRBJ2-2; D call uncertain. This TCR was sampled from a woman aged 60-75 years in good health. The sequencing sample was made of blood. CDR3 region: CASSSEGELFF. In nucleotides, the CDR3 is TGTGCCAGCAGCTCGGAGGGGGAGCTGTTTTTT.